A selection of T cell receptor beta chains follows, all from one sample in a study of shared clonotypes between healthy human individuals. Generated by immunoSEQ multiplex PCR, the TCRdb table keeps only in-frame clones and is missing some. The data show 2 million to 3 million clones, more than 85% seen once. The sequenced material came from naive CD4+ T cells from PBMCs. These TCRs come from a young man in good health. Some clones in this sample may be carry-over from other donors' samples. Both conserved end residues are part of each CDR3. Fields, in order: V gene, D gene, clone size, J gene, CDR3 protein, CDR3 DNA. D genes are given only for firm matches. Clone size is not always given. Where it is, it says once, few, many or a class for expanded clones.

v_gene: TRBV7-6; d_gene: .; abundance: few; j_gene: TRBJ2-2; CDR3aa: CASSLNHGGELFF; CDR3nt: TGTGCCAGCAGCTTAAACCACGGCGGGGAGCTGTTTTTT
v_gene: TRBV7-6; d_gene: .; abundance: .; j_gene: TRBJ2-7; CDR3aa: CASSLDGTRPYEQYF; CDR3nt: TGTGCCAGCAGCTTAGACGGGACCCGCCCTTACGAGCAGTACTTC
v_gene: TRBV6-6; d_gene: .; abundance: .; j_gene: TRBJ2-2; CDR3aa: CASSYSVNTGELFF; CDR3nt: TGTGCCAGCAGTTACTCGGTGAACACCGGGGAGCTGTTTTTT
v_gene: TRBV6-5; d_gene: TRBD1; abundance: .; j_gene: TRBJ1-5; CDR3aa: CASSRQGDDQPQHF; CDR3nt: TGTGCCAGCAGTCGACAGGGGGATGATCAGCCCCAGCATTTT
v_gene: TRBV28; d_gene: .; abundance: .; j_gene: TRBJ2-7; CDR3aa: CASSLAQVYEQYF; CDR3nt: TGTGCCAGCAGTTTAGCCCAGGTCTACGAGCAGTACTTC
v_gene: TRBV19; d_gene: TRBD1; abundance: .; j_gene: TRBJ2-7; CDR3aa: CASSMGTANPYEQYF; CDR3nt: TGTGCCAGTAGTATGGGGACAGCGAACCCATACGAGCAGTACTTC
v_gene: TRBV6-1; d_gene: TRBD2; abundance: .; j_gene: TRBJ2-1; CDR3aa: CASSTSGSGLEQFF; CDR3nt: TGTGCCAGCAGCACTAGCGGGAGCGGTTTGGAGCAGTTCTTC
v_gene: TRBV6-6; d_gene: .; abundance: .; j_gene: TRBJ2-7; CDR3aa: CASSYSGSSTTGEQYF; CDR3nt: TGTGCCAGCAGTTACTCCGGCAGCAGTACAACGGGGGAGCAGTACTTC
v_gene: TRBV19; d_gene: .; abundance: .; j_gene: TRBJ2-1; CDR3aa: CASRDSVGGKEQFF; CDR3nt: TGTGCCAGTAGAGATTCAGTCGGGGGTAAAGAGCAGTTCTTC
v_gene: TRBV6-6; d_gene: .; abundance: .; j_gene: TRBJ2-2; CDR3aa: CATRWGRRTGELFF; CDR3nt: TGTGCCACCAGGTGGGGGCGGCGGACCGGAGAGCTGTTTTTT
v_gene: TRBV27; d_gene: .; abundance: .; j_gene: TRBJ2-1; CDR3aa: CASSPQTPSYNEQFF; CDR3nt: TGTGCCAGCAGTCCGCAGACCCCATCCTACAATGAGCAGTTCTTC
v_gene: TRBV28; d_gene: TRBD1; abundance: .; j_gene: TRBJ2-2; CDR3aa: CASSLSGTGGVIGELFF; CDR3nt: TGTGCCAGCAGTTTATCCGGGACAGGGGGCGTAATCGGGGAGCTGTTTTTT
v_gene: TRBV28; d_gene: .; abundance: .; j_gene: TRBJ2-5; CDR3aa: CASRPITGYQETQYF; CDR3nt: TGTGCCAGCAGGCCCATTACAGGTTACCAAGAGACCCAGTACTTC
v_gene: TRBV7-2; d_gene: TRBD1; abundance: .; j_gene: TRBJ1-2; CDR3aa: CASSKGGTGIPNYGYTF; CDR3nt: TGTGCCAGCAGCAAGGGCGGGACAGGGATCCCGAACTATGGCTACACCTTC
v_gene: TRBV6-6; d_gene: .; abundance: .; j_gene: TRBJ1-4; CDR3aa: CASSYWADNEKLFF; CDR3nt: TGTGCCAGCAGTTACTGGGCTGACAATGAAAAACTGTTTTTT
v_gene: TRBV12-5; d_gene: TRBD1; abundance: once; j_gene: TRBJ2-1; CDR3aa: CASGSGAGGFYNEQFF; CDR3nt: TGTGCTAGTGGTTCCGGGGCAGGGGGCTTCTACAATGAGCAGTTCTTC
v_gene: TRBV28; d_gene: .; abundance: .; j_gene: TRBJ1-1; CDR3aa: CASSRERGRAFF; CDR3nt: TGTGCCAGCAGCCGGGAGCGGGGTAGGGCTTTCTTT
v_gene: TRBV7-2; d_gene: TRBD2; abundance: .; j_gene: TRBJ2-2; CDR3aa: CASSLVSTSGWVGGELFF; CDR3nt: TGTGCCAGCAGCTTAGTGTCGACTAGCGGATGGGTGGGCGGGGAGCTGTTTTTT
v_gene: TRBV27; d_gene: .; abundance: .; j_gene: TRBJ1-5; CDR3aa: CASSSFTDRGQPQHF; CDR3nt: TGTGCCAGCAGTTCTTTCACTGACCGGGGTCAGCCCCAGCATTTT
v_gene: TRBV5-1; d_gene: TRBD2; abundance: .; j_gene: TRBJ2-6; CDR3aa: CASSFGSGLAGAGANVLTF; CDR3nt: TGCGCCAGCAGCTTTGGCTCGGGACTAGCGGGAGCTGGGGCCAACGTCCTGACTTTC
v_gene: TRBV7-3; d_gene: .; abundance: .; j_gene: TRBJ2-1; CDR3aa: CASSWISGDNEQFF; CDR3nt: TGTGCCAGCAGCTGGATTAGCGGAGACAATGAGCAGTTCTTC
v_gene: TRBV29-1; d_gene: .; abundance: .; j_gene: TRBJ2-3; CDR3aa: CSAGGARGVTDTQYF; CDR3nt: TGCAGCGCCGGAGGGGCCAGAGGAGTTACAGATACGCAGTATTTT
v_gene: TRBV29-1; d_gene: .; abundance: .; j_gene: TRBJ2-5; CDR3aa: CSVVKGQETQYF; CDR3nt: TGCAGCGTTGTGAAAGGCCAAGAGACCCAGTACTTC
v_gene: TRBV19; d_gene: .; abundance: .; j_gene: TRBJ2-1; CDR3aa: CASSIAHGAELTGDEQFF; CDR3nt: TGTGCCAGTAGTATAGCCCATGGGGCGGAACTCACCGGGGATGAGCAGTTCTTC
v_gene: TRBV6-5; d_gene: .; abundance: once; j_gene: TRBJ1-3; CDR3aa: CASSRQLGGNTIYF; CDR3nt: TGTGCCAGCAGTCGACAGTTAGGTGGAAACACCATATATTTT
v_gene: TRBV11-2; d_gene: .; abundance: .; j_gene: TRBJ1-1; CDR3aa: CASSGGFRRGTEAFF; CDR3nt: TGTGCCAGCAGCGGAGGGTTCCGAAGGGGCACTGAAGCTTTCTTT
v_gene: TRBV5-8; d_gene: .; abundance: .; j_gene: TRBJ2-7; CDR3aa: CASSLNRNKQYF; CDR3nt: TGTGCCAGCAGCTTGAACAGGAATAAGCAGTACTTC